This TCR beta chain was sequenced during a study of T cell responses to AZD1222 COVID-19 vaccine. Clones were sequenced by immunoSEQ multiplex PCR, and TCRdb holds only the in-frame ones, with some missing. The repertoire holds over 95,000 clones, with just over 90% as singletons. There are 15 residues in the CDR3. The J segment lost 5 bases and the V segment lost 4 bases, leaving 5 bases of the junction unmatched. The germline gives CDR1 LNHDA, CDR2 SQIVND (reference sequence). Overall study results and limits: A reported finding is that nearly half of spike-specific TCRs target unmutated variant regions. Spike-specific TCR breadth and depth rose after two AZD1222 doses.

As concerns this clone: Its matching antigen is unknown.

The clonotype was recovered from an adult in good health. The chain has TRBV19 and TRBJ1-6, with 7 bases aligning to TRBD1. The material was peripheral blood, obtained on day 0 of AZD1222 vaccination. CDR3 loop: CASSTQGPDNSPLHF. CDR3 nucleotide sequence: TGTGCCAGTAGTACACAGGGGCCCGATAATTCACCCCTCCACTTT.